Given below is one T cell receptor beta chain in context. Its antigen is still unknown. Within one base of it there is no much larger clone, and no base qualities were kept. The data are from a study of T cell responses to AZD1222 COVID-19 vaccine (dated by TCRdb to the early 2020s). Background for the entire study: AZD1222 recipients with second doses at about 4 weeks or about 12 weeks were pooled, because spike-specific TCR depth and breadth did not differ between schedules. TCR sequencing covered fewer than 250 trial participants: around 210 given two doses of AZD1222 and approximately 26 given two doses of MenACWY control vaccine. Trial participants were enrolled by age into 18-55, 56-69 and 70-plus year subgroups, with roughly 160, 29 and 62 TCR-sequenced participants respectively. On the study overall, not on this receptor specifically: Conclusions about previously exposed vaccinees are limited, since just a handful of AZD1222 recipients were seropositive for SARS-CoV-2 at baseline. Because no day 14 peak-response samples were available, repertoires were characterized only after the peak T cell response. After two AZD1222 doses, spike-specific TCR breadth and depth were significantly higher than at day 0 and than in MenACWY recipients. The vaccine-associated CD4 TCRs covered the entire spike protein, and the dominant responses fell in regions 160-218 and 743-854. In the small 56-69-year group, the increase in depth fell short of significance, most likely because of low power. Participants were mostly white British and included more females than males, and it was suggested by the authors that clonal diversity may have been underestimated. Epitopes outside the regions mutated in the B.1.351 and B.1.1.7 variants were reportedly recognized by nearly half of the unique spike-specific TCRs.

The CDR3 regions of human TCRbeta chains were subjected to immunosequencing. The authors processed their data as follows. TCRs in the repertoires were matched against a reference library of SARS-CoV-2-specific TCRs that had been generated with the MIRA antigen-specificity platform. Breadth was defined as the fraction of unique TCRs that were SARS-CoV-2-associated. Depth was defined as the fraction of total T cells that were SARS-CoV-2-associated. Using the MIRA data, every spike-specific TCR was mapped to the spike region that the TCR reacted to and assigned to either a CD4 or a CD8 class. Log10-transformed breadth and depth values were compared by one-way ANOVA with Sidak's multiple comparisons tests. TCRdb obtained this table from immuneACCESS and retained in-frame rearrangements with V and J assigned. These tables miss some clones; where compared with another copy, unresolved V genes account for less than half of the shortfall, and the remainder is unexplained. V, J and clone size were drawn from that table, and D and trimming were deduced from the DNA. In all, the sample holds approximately 190,000 clones, and roughly 92% of those were seen once. 1% to 1.5% of the sample lies in the top ten.

Reading the label with the study, this specimen's time point is: baseline before first vaccination. Samples from vaccinated people were obtained from the UK trials COV001 and COV002, which included a single-blind randomized controlled phase 2/3 trial of AZD1222 (ChAdOx1 nCoV-19) in healthy adults. Trial participant PBMC samples were collected at day 0 and day 28 after the second dose for TCRbeta chain sequencing. The CDR3 spans 14 residues, from the cysteine through the phenylalanine. The DNA shown is the 42-base CDR3, in frame from base 1. CDR1 SEHNR and CDR2 FQNEAQ were looked up in the germline V gene (reference sequence). The germline ends are 11 bases apart after V is trimmed by 1 base and J by 5 bases.

This receptor was taken from an adult in good health. The sample in question was peripheral blood, obtained on day 0 of AZD1222 vaccination. The sequence is built from TRBV7-9 and TRBJ1-2; TRBD1 is perhaps the D gene, given 5 matching bases. Read as DNA, the sequence is TGTGCCAGCAGCTTAGAAGACAGCCCATATGGCTACACCTTC. It translates as CASSLEDSPYGYTF.